This T cell receptor beta chain appears in the sequencing data of a study of Tregs in tolerant kidney transplant recipients. CFSE-labeled recipient PBMCs were cultured more than five days with irradiated graft donor PBMCs, then FACS-sorted. Measured with immunoSEQ multiplex PCR; TCRdb has only the in-frame clones, and not every one. The table lists over 300 clones. V was cut by 6 bases and J by 3 bases, with 14 bases left in between. The CDR3 has 14 residues. The germline V gene encodes CDR1 LGHDT and CDR2 YNNKEL (reference sequence). Measured by frequency, this clone is large. Its antigen remains unknown. The sequenced fragment ends 3 residues before the CDR3 boundary, so the rest is inferred from the germline J gene.

The sample was CD4+ T cells from blood cultured with allogeneic cells, taken before the transplant. The rearrangement links TRBV3-1 (or the pseudogene TRBV3-2) to TRBJ2-5, with D possibly being TRBD1 (6 bases). This TCR was recovered from a human patient who received a combined kidney and bone marrow transplant. The chain's CDR3 is CASSNRAGEETQYF. CDR3 DNA (partial): TGTGCCAGCAGTAACAGGGCAGGGGAAGAGACC.